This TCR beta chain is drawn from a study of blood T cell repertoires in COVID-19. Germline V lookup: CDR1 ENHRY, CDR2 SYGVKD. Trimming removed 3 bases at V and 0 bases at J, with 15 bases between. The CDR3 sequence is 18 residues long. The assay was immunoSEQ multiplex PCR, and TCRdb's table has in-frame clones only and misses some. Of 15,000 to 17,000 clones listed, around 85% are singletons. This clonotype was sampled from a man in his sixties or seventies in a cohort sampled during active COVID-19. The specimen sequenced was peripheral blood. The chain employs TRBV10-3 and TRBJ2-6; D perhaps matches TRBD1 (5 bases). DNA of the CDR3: TGTGCCATCAGTGAAGGTCAGGGTACAGGCTCTGGGGCCAACGTCCTGACTTTC. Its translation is CAISEGQGTGSGANVLTF.